The present entry profiles one T cell receptor (beta chain) with its context. Authors' analysis steps: Estimated nucleated cell counts came from reference gene primer amplification. Profiled with immunoSEQ multiplex PCR; TCRdb holds only in-frame clones, not every one. The DNA gave D and trimming, while V, J and clone size come from that table. The sample includes hundreds of thousands of clones, approximately 90% of them seen just once. Seattle patients were enrolled while actively infected and followed longitudinally. The data were taken from a study of blood T cell repertoires in COVID-19. Study-wide context: Some COVID-19 samples were acute and others convalescent; all came from the United States, Italy and Spain. The analysed material was cDNA or gDNA that came from T cells, B-cell-depleted T cells, or PBMCs.

J lost 7 bases, V lost 1 base, and 13 bases had no gene match. The CDR3 contains 18 residues. CDR1 and CDR2 from the germline V gene are LGHDT and YNNKEL (reference sequence). Input material: peripheral blood. This TCR was recovered from a man aged 55 to 70 with COVID-19, enrolled during active disease. The chain uses TRBV3-1 (or the pseudogene TRBV3-2) and TRBJ2-1; TRBD2 agrees at 10 bases. CDR3 DNA sequence: TGTGCCAGCAGCCAAGTCATAGTGGGGCTAGCGGGAGATAATGAGCAGTTCTTC. Translating it yields CASSQVIVGLAGDNEQFF.